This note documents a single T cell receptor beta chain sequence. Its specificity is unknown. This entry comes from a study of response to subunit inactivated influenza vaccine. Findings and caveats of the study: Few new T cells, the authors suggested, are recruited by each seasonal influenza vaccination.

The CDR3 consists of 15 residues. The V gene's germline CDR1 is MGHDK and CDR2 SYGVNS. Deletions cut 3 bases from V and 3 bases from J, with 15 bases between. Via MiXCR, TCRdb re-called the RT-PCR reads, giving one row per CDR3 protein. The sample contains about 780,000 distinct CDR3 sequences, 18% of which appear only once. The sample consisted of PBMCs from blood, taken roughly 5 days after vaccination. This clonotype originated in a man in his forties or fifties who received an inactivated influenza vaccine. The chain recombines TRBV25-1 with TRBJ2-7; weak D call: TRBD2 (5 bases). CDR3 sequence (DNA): TGTGCCAGCAGTGATTTTGGTAGTGCGGGCTACGAGCAGTACTTC. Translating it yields CASSDFGSAGYEQYF.